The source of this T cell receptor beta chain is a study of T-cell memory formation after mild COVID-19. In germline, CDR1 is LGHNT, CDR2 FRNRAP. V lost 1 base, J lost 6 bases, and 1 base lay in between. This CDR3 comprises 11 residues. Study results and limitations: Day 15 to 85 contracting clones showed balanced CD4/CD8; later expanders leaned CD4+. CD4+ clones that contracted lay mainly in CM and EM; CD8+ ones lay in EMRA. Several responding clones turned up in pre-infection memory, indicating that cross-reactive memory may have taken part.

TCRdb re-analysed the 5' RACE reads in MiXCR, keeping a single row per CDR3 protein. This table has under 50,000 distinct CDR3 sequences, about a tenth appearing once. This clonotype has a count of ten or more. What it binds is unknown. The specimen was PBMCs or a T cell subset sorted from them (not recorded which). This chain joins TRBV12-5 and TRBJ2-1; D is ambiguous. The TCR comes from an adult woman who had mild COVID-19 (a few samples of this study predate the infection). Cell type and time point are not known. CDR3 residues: CASGLGNEQFF. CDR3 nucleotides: TGTGCTAGTGGTTTGGGCAATGAGCAGTTCTTC. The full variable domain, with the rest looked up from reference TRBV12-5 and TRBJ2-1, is DARVTQTPRHKVTEMGQEVTMRCQPILGHNTVFWYRQTMMQGLELLAYFRNRAPLDDSGMPKDRFSAEMPDATLATLKIQPSEPRDSAVYFCASGLGNEQFFGPGTRLTVL.